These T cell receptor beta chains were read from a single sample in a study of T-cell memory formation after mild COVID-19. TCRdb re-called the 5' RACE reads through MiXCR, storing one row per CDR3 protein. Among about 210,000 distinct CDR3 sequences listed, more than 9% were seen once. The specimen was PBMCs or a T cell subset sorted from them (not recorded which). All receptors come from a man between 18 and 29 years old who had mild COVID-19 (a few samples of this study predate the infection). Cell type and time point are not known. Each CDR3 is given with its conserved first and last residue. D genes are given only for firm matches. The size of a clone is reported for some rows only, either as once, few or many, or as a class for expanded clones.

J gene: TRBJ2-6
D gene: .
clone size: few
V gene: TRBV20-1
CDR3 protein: CSATRGSGANVLTF
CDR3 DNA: TGCAGTGCTACCAGGGGAAGTGGGGCCAACGTCCTGACTTTC

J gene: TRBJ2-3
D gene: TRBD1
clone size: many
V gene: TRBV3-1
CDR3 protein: CASSPRDRGHLDADTQYF
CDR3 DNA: TGTGCCAGCAGCCCCCGGGACAGGGGGCATCTGGACGCAGATACGCAGTATTTT

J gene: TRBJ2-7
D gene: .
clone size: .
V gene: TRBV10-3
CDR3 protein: CAISGDQSYEQYF
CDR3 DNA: TGTGCCATCAGCGGGGACCAGTCCTACGAGCAGTACTTC

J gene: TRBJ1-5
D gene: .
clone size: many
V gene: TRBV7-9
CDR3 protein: CASSLNSNQPQHF
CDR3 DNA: TGCGCCAGCAGCTTGAACAGCAATCAGCCCCAGCATTTT

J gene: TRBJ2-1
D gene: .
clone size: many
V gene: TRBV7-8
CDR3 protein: CASSLAGSYNEQFF
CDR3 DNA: TGTGCCAGCAGCTTAGCAGGCTCCTACAATGAGCAGTTCTTC

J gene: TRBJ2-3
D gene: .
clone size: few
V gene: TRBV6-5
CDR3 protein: CASSYSSAMGQYF
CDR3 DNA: TGTGCCAGCAGTTACTCTTCGGCGATGGGCCAGTATTTT

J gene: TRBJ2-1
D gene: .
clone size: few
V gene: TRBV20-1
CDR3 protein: CSARDGTTRGAEQFF
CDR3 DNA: TGCAGTGCTAGAGATGGGACCACACGGGGGGCAGAGCAGTTCTTC

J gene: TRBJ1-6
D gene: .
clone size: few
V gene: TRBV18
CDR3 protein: CASSPQASSPLHF
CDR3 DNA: TGTGCCAGCTCACCGCAGGCGTCTTCACCCCTCCACTTT

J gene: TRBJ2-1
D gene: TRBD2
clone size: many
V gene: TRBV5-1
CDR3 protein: CASSSWARLAGDNEQFF
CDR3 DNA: TGCGCCAGCAGCTCCTGGGCCCGACTAGCGGGGGACAATGAGCAGTTCTTC

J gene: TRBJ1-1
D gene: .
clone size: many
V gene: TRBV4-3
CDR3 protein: CASSQQENTEAFF
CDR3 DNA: TGCGCCAGCAGCCAACAGGAGAACACTGAAGCTTTCTTT

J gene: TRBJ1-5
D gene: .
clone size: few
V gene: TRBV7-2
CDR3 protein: CASRPGGPSNQPQHF
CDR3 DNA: TGTGCCAGCAGGCCGGGCGGCCCTAGCAATCAGCCCCAGCATTTT

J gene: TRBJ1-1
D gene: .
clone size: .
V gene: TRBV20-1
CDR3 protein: CSAPAGPGSLLYTEALF
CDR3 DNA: TGCAGTGCGCCAGCGGGACCTGGCTCGTTGCTGTACACTGAAGCTTTATTT

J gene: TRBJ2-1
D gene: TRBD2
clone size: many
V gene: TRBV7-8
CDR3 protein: CASSTFRASGSYNEQFF
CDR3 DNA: TGTGCCAGCAGCACCTTCAGGGCTAGCGGGAGCTACAATGAGCAGTTCTTC

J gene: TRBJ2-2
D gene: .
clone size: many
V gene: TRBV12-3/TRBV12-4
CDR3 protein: CASSLTLTGELFF
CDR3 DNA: TGTGCCAGCAGCTTGACTCTCACCGGGGAGCTGTTTTTT

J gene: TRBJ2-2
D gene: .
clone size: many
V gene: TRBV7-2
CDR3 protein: CASSLAGAIAGELFF
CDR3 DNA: TGTGCCAGCAGCTTAGCCGGGGCGATTGCCGGGGAGCTGTTTTTT

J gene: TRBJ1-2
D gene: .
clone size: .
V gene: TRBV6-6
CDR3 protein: CASTSYPPNYGYTF
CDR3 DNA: TGTGCCAGCACCTCTTACCCACCGAACTATGGCTACACCTTC

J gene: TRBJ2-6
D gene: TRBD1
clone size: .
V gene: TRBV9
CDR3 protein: CASSPLGTGHSGANVLTF
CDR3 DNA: TGTGCCAGCAGCCCCCTTGGGACAGGGCACTCTGGGGCCAACGTCCTGACTTTC

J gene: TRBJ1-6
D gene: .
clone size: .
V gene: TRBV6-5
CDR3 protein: CDSSYSGGYSYNSPLHF
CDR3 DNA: TGTGACAGCAGTTACTCGGGCGGATACTCCTATAATTCACCCCTCCACTTT

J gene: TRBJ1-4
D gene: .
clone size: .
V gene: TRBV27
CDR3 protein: CASSPPAGSGVGKLFF
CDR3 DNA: TGTGCCAGCAGTCCACCTGCCGGGAGCGGGGTCGGAAAACTGTTTTTT

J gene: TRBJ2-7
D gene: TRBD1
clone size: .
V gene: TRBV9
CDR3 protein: CASSVGVTGGYEQYF
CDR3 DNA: TGTGCCAGCAGCGTAGGTGTGACAGGGGGTTACGAGCAGTACTTC